This T cell receptor (beta chain) was recorded in a study of cytomegalovirus exposure and HLA in healthy donors. Study-wide points: The investigators catalogued 150 to 200 TCR beta chains as cytomegalovirus-associated. It was shown in a later analysis that HLA-associated TCR beta chains were more clonally expanded than other, equally common chains. The Asian-associated ancestry cluster reportedly had fewer N-insertions than the roughly 670-donor mean in a later analysis. Usually a TCR sequence was rare, but some public TCRs were found in many donors.

Trimming left V 6 bases short and J 3 bases short, with 12 bases between. CDR1 MNHNY and CDR2 SVGAGI come from the germline V gene (reference sequence). The CDR3 is made up of 13 amino acids. This PCR relied on a set of 60 Vbeta primers and 13 Jbeta primers. This table comes from immunoSEQ multiplex PCR, and its TCRdb copy is limited to in-frame clones, with some not included. This listing includes under 90,000 clones. Concerning this clone itself: What it binds is not known.

Material for sequencing was PBMCs. This rearrangement joins TRBV6-6 to TRBJ2-7; D not certain. The clonotype originates from a man in his fifties or sixties in good health and CMV-seropositive. This CDR3 is CASSISLGYEQYF. The DNA for the CDR3 is TGTGCCAGCAGCATTAGCCTCGGCTACGAGCAGTACTTC.